Listed below are T cell receptor beta chains from one sample, sequenced in a study of CD4 T cells in relation to SARS-CoV-2 and coronaviruses. Generated by immunoSEQ multiplex PCR, the TCRdb table keeps only in-frame clones and is missing some. This table holds tens of thousands of clones, 80% to 90% found once. Input material: memory CD4+ T cells from PBMCs. Source of these receptors: a human donor in good health. CDR3s include the opening cysteine and the closing phenylalanine or tryptophan. Each record gives: V gene, J gene, clone size, D gene, CDR3 protein, CDR3 DNA. D genes are given only for firm matches. Rows give clone size only sometimes, using once, few, many, or a class for an expanded clone.

TRBV10-3	TRBJ1-3	few	NA	CAIRPGLEAGNTIYF	TGTGCCATCAGACCGGGCCTAGAAGCTGGAAACACCATATATTTT
TRBV7-9	TRBJ2-1	NA	TRBD1	CASSTPSGTGGGNEQFF	TGTGCCAGCAGCACCCCCTCCGGGACAGGGGGGGGGAATGAGCAGTTCTTC
TRBV6-4	TRBJ2-1	NA	NA	CASKRTETYNEQFF	TGTGCCAGCAAAAGGACAGAGACCTACAATGAGCAGTTCTTC
TRBV13	TRBJ2-5	NA	TRBD2	CASSLRMRTSGPRGQETQYF	TGTGCCAGCAGCCTAAGAATGAGGACTAGCGGGCCTAGGGGGCAAGAGACCCAGTACTTC
TRBV5-1	TRBJ2-1	NA	TRBD2	CASSLGTSGRGEQFF	TGCGCCAGCAGCCTAGGGACTAGCGGGAGGGGTGAGCAGTTCTTC
TRBV19	TRBJ1-1	NA	NA	CASSGHQGNTEAFF	TGTGCCAGTAGCGGTCATCAGGGGAACACTGAAGCTTTCTTT
TRBV30	TRBJ1-1	NA	NA	CAWKTGREAFF	TGTGCCTGGAAAACAGGGCGGGAAGCTTTCTTT
TRBV19	TRBJ1-2	once	TRBD1	CASSIVAWIARGNYGYTF	TGTGCCAGTAGTATAGTGGCGTGGATTGCCAGGGGGAACTATGGCTACACCTTC
TRBV19	TRBJ2-7	NA	TRBD1	CASSYSRGGGSKQYF	TGTGCCAGTAGTTATTCCCGAGGGGGCGGAAGTAAGCAGTACTTC
TRBV5-1	TRBJ2-1	NA	TRBD2	CASSWGLADSYNEQFF	TGCGCCAGCAGCTGGGGACTAGCGGACTCCTACAATGAGCAGTTCTTC
TRBV30	TRBJ2-3	NA	TRBD2	CAWRRGGAAGGTDTQYF	TGTGCCTGGAGACGCGGGGGGGCCGCGGGGGGGACAGATACGCAGTATTTT
TRBV7-3	TRBJ2-3	NA	NA	CASSLSDPLRSGGTDTQYF	TGTGCCAGCAGCTTATCCGACCCGCTTCGGTCCGGAGGCACAGATACGCAGTATTTT